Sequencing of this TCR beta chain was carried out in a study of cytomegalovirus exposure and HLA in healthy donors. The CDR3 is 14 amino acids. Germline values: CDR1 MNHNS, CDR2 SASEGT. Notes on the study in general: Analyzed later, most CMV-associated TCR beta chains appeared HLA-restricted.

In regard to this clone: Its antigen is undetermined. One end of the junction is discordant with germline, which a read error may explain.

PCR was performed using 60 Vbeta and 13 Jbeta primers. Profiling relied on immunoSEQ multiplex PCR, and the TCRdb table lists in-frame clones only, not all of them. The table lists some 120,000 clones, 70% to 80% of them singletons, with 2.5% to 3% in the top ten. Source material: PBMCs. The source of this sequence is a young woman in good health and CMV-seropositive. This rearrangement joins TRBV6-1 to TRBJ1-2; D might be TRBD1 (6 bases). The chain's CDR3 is CAGRGAGHYYGYTF. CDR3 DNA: TGTGCCGGCAGGGGCGCGGGCCACTACTATGGCTACACCTTC.